The source of this T cell receptor beta chain is a study of T cells in AML relapse after transplant (dated by TCRdb to the late 2010s). General notes on the study: The remission controls were clinically matched patients who stayed in long-term complete remission and had follow-up of more than 3 years. Bone marrow collected about 1 year after HSCT from patients who maintained complete remission served as the remission samples. In patients given allogeneic HSCT for myeloid malignancy, this retrospective study looked at bone marrow T cells, examining both their TCR repertoires and their inhibitory receptor expression.

To prepare the library, PCR was applied. A modified RACE PCR protocol, rather than multiplex PCR, was used to amplify TCR alpha and beta chains from RNA. An Illumina MiSeq was used to sequence the libraries, and raw reads were demultiplexed using sample-specific barcode combinations. On the authors' methods: TCR clonotypes were identified from the sequencing reads using MiXCR software. TCRdb ran its own pipeline on the public reads, namely fastp trimming at Q25 and MiXCR clone calling, and kept in-frame beta chains. Every entry covers one CDR3 protein and lists the most common genes and DNA from its rows. TCRdb, rather than the study authors, made the V and J calls. Counted in this sample were approximately 3,000 distinct CDR3 sequences; about 11% of them appeared once. Of the sample, about a third is held by the ten largest clones. CDR1 and CDR2 (SNHLY, FYNNEI) derive from the germline V gene. For this chain, trimming is 6 bases at the V end and 4 bases at the J end, and the number of junction bases without a gene match is 9. The cysteine opens and the phenylalanine closes a CDR3 of 15 amino acids. Only the CDR3 DNA is retained, 45 bases long and in frame from the first base.

Results and caveats for the whole study, not just this receptor: Very few samples underpinned the TCR repertoire comparisons, and for unsorted bone marrow each group had only three individuals.

Remarks on this clonotype: It lacks a known antigen. Base qualities are missing; no much larger clone stands one base away.

The chain joins TRBV2 to TRBJ2-3; 8 bases in between match TRBD1. This receptor was taken from a human donor who had a stem cell transplant for acute myeloid leukemia. Following a transplant, some T lymphocytes may have been derived from the graft donor. This sample comprised bone marrow, either the whole sample or a sorted T cell fraction (not recorded which), obtained in complete remission. The DNA reads TGTGCCAGCAGAGAGGACAGGGTGAGGGCAGATACGCAGTATTTT. This encodes CASREDRVRADTQYF. When the CDR3 is completed using the reference TRBV2 and TRBJ2-3 genes on either side, the full variable domain is EPEVTQTPSHQVTQMGQEVILRCVPISNHLYFYWYRQILGQKVEFLVSFYNNEISEKSEIFDDQFSVERPDGSNFTLKIRSTKLEDSAMYFCASREDRVRADTQYFGPGTRLTVL.